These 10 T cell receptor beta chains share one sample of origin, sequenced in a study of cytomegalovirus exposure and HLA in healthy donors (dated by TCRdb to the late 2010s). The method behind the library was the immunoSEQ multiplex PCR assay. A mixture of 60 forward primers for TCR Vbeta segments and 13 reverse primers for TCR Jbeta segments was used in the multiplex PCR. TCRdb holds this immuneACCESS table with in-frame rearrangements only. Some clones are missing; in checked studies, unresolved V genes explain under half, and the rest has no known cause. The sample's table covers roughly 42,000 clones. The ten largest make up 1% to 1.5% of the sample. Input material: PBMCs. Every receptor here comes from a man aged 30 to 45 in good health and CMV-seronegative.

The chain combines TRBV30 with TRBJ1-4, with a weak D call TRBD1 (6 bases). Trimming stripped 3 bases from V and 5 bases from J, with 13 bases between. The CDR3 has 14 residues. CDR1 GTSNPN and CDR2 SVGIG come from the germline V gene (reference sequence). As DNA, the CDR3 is TGTGCCTGGAGAAACTACAGGGACAATGAAAAACTGTTTTTT. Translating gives CAWRNYRDNEKLFF.

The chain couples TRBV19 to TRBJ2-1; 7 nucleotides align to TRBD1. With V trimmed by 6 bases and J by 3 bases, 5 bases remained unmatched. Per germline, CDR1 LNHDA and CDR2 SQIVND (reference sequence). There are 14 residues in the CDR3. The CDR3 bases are TGTGCCAGTAGCGTGAGGGGGCTCTACAATGAGCAGTTCTTC. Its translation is CASSVRGLYNEQFF.

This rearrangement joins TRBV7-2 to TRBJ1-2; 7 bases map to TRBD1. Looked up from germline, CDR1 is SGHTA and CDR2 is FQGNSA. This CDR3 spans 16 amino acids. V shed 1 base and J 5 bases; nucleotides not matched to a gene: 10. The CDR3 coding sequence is TGTGCCAGCAGCTTAGTTGGGGACAGCTACGAATATGGCTACACCTTC. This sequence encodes CASSLVGDSYEYGYTF.

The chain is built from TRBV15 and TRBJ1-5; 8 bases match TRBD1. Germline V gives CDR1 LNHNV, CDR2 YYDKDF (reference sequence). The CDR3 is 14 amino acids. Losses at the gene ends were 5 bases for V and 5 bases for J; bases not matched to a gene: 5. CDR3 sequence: CATSGGDRYQPQHF. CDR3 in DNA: TGTGCCACCAGCGGGGGGGACAGGTATCAGCCCCAGCATTTT.

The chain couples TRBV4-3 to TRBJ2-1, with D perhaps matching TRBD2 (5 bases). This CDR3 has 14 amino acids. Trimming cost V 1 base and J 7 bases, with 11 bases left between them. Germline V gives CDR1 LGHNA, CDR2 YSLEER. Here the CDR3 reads CASSQVIGENEQFF. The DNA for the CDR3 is TGCGCCAGCAGCCAAGTCATCGGGGAAAATGAGCAGTTCTTC.

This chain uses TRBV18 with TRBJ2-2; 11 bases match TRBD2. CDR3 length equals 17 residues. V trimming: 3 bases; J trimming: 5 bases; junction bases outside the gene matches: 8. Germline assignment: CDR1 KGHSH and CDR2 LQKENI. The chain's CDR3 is CASSPLTSGRGTGELFF. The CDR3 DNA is TGTGCCAGCTCACCGCTTACTAGCGGGAGAGGAACCGGGGAGCTGTTTTTT.

CDR3 residues: CASSRGVMSGANVLTF. Here the CDR3 DNA reads TGTGCCAGCTCCCGAGGAGTGATGTCTGGGGCCAACGTCCTGACTTTC. The gene calls are TRBV18 and TRBJ2-6; D is uncertain. This CDR3 comprises 16 residues. V lost 6 bases and J 1 base, leaving 13 bases between the germline ends. Germline CDR1 is KGHSH and CDR2 is LQKENI.

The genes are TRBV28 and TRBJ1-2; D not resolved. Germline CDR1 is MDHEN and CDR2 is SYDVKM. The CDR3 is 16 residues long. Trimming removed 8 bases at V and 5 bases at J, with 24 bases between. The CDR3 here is CASRSPVFSLPYGYTF. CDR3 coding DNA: TGTGCCAGCCGGAGCCCCGTGTTCTCGCTACCTTATGGCTACACCTTC.

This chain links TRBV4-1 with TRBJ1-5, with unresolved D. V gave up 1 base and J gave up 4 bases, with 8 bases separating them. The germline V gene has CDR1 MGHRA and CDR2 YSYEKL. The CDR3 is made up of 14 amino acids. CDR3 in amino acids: CASSQGLMNQPQHF. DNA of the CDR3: TGCGCCAGCAGCCAAGGACTTATGAATCAGCCCCAGCATTTT.

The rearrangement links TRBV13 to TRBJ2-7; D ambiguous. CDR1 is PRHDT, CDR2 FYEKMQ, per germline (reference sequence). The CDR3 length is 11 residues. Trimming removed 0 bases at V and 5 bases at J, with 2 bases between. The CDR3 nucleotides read TGTGCCAGCAGCTTAGGCGACGAGCAGTACTTC. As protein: CASSLGDEQYF.